Listed below are T cell receptor beta chains from one sample, sequenced in a study of shared clonotypes between healthy human individuals. The repertoire was sequenced with immunoSEQ multiplex PCR; TCRdb's copy has only in-frame clones and lacks some. The top ten clones hold roughly 0.13% of a sample with around 2.1 million clones, approximately 94% of them seen once. Sequencing used naive CD4+ T cells sorted from blood. Receptor source: a man younger than 35 in good health. The CDR3 runs from the conserved cysteine through the conserved F or W. The order of the fields is CDR3 protein, CDR3 DNA, clone size, D gene, J gene, V gene. A D gene is named only where the DNA matches it firmly. Expanded clones get a size class; other rows say once, few or many, or leave the size out.

CASKTPNYGYTF,TGTGCCAGCAAAACACCGAACTATGGCTACACCTTC,NA,NA,TRBJ1-2,TRBV28
CSVANRGNTEAFF,TGCAGCGTCGCCAACAGGGGAAACACTGAAGCTTTCTTT,once,TRBD1,TRBJ1-1,TRBV29-1
CASSLGLSTDTQYF,TGTGCCAGCAGCCTGGGACTTAGCACAGATACGCAGTATTTT,NA,NA,TRBJ2-3,TRBV11-2
CASMRGQGASWSGQPQHF,TGTGCCAGCATGAGGGGACAGGGGGCTTCTTGGTCTGGTCAGCCCCAGCATTTT,NA,TRBD1,TRBJ1-5,TRBV19
CAWSGGKANEKLFF,TGTGCCTGGAGTGGGGGGAAAGCCAATGAAAAACTGTTTTTT,NA,NA,TRBJ1-4,TRBV30
CASRPQGANSPLHF,TGTGCCAGCAGACCTCAGGGGGCTAATTCACCCCTCCACTTT,once,TRBD1,TRBJ1-6,TRBV6-5
CASSRTSASTDTQYF,TGTGCCAGCAGCCGGACTAGCGCTAGCACAGATACGCAGTATTTT,NA,TRBD2,TRBJ2-3,TRBV7-9
CASSMMSSAKNIQYF,TGTGCCAGTAGTATGATGTCATCAGCCAAAAACATTCAGTACTTC,NA,NA,TRBJ2-4,TRBV19
CASSEFGTGYEQYF,TGTGCCAGCAGTGAATTTGGCACGGGCTACGAGCAGTACTTC,NA,NA,TRBJ2-7,TRBV25-1
CASSSTTPGQGHGYTF,TGTGCCAGCAGCTCTACTACACCGGGACAGGGACATGGCTACACCTTC,NA,TRBD1,TRBJ1-2,TRBV7-9
CASSLGRGNSYEQYF,TGTGCCAGCAGCTTAGGGAGGGGCAATTCCTACGAGCAGTACTTC,NA,NA,TRBJ2-7,TRBV7-2
CASRTTLDFGELFF,TGTGCCAGCAGGACGACATTGGACTTTGGGGAGCTGTTTTTT,NA,NA,TRBJ2-2,TRBV6-1
CASSDDRGDTQYF,TGTGCCAGCAGCGATGACAGGGGTGATACGCAGTATTTT,NA,TRBD1,TRBJ2-3,TRBV6-1
CASKRVQGDEKLFF,TGTGCCAGTAAAAGGGTACAGGGAGACGAAAAACTGTTTTTT,NA,NA,TRBJ1-4,TRBV19
CATSRVYQPQHF,TGTGCCACCAGCAGAGTTTATCAGCCCCAGCATTTT,NA,NA,TRBJ1-5,TRBV15
CASSFSPGQGEPDNSPLHF,TGTGCCAGCAGTTTTTCACCGGGACAAGGGGAGCCGGATAATTCACCCCTCCACTTT,NA,NA,TRBJ1-6,TRBV27
CASSQMGLAGGPSTGELFF,TGCGCCAGCAGCCAAATGGGACTAGCGGGAGGGCCGTCCACCGGGGAGCTGTTTTTT,NA,TRBD2,TRBJ2-2,TRBV4-1
CASSVVGSTGELFF,TGTGCCAGCAGCGTAGTTGGGAGCACCGGGGAGCTGTTTTTT,NA,NA,TRBJ2-2,TRBV9
CASTPVGQNYGYTF,TGTGCCAGCACCCCGGTGGGACAGAACTATGGCTACACCTTC,once,TRBD1,TRBJ1-2,TRBV5-6
CASGSGTGLSNEQFF,TGTGCTAGTGGTTCCGGGACAGGGTTATCGAATGAGCAGTTCTTC,once,TRBD1,TRBJ2-1,TRBV12-5
CASSPAGSYEQYF,TGTGCCAGCTCACCGGCGGGGTCCTACGAGCAGTACTTC,NA,NA,TRBJ2-7,TRBV18
CATRRGTDTQYF,TGTGCCACTCGGAGGGGGACCGATACGCAGTATTTT,NA,NA,TRBJ2-3,TRBV6-5
CASSVATGSEQYF,TGTGCCAGCAGCGTAGCTACGGGGTCCGAGCAGTACTTC,once,NA,TRBJ2-7,TRBV9
CASRPGVLTGELFF,TGTGCCAGCCGCCCCGGGGTCCTAACCGGGGAGCTGTTTTTT,NA,NA,TRBJ2-2,TRBV28
CASKRDNSYEQYF,TGTGCCAGTAAACGGGACAACTCCTACGAGCAGTACTTC,once,NA,TRBJ2-7,TRBV19
CASSQGASYNSPLHF,TGTGCCAGCTCACAGGGGGCGTCCTATAATTCACCCCTCCACTTT,NA,TRBD1,TRBJ1-6,TRBV18
CASSFLTSGAYEQYF,TGTGCCAGCAGCTTCCTGACTAGCGGAGCCTACGAGCAGTACTTC,NA,TRBD2,TRBJ2-7,TRBV5-8
CASSDGLNGELFF,TGTGCCAGCAGTGACGGACTAAACGGGGAGCTGTTTTTT,NA,NA,TRBJ2-2,TRBV2
CSVVGGVSYEQYF,TGCAGCGTTGTAGGGGGCGTCTCCTACGAGCAGTACTTC,NA,TRBD1,TRBJ2-7,TRBV29-1
CASRSNGQVLNEQFF,TGTGCCAGCCGCAGCAACGGACAGGTCCTCAATGAGCAGTTCTTC,NA,TRBD1,TRBJ2-1,TRBV6-1
CASSRGLAGDSYEQYF,TGTGCCAGCAGCCGCGGACTAGCGGGGGACTCCTACGAGCAGTACTTC,NA,TRBD2,TRBJ2-7,TRBV5-5